These 3 T cell receptor beta chains were sequenced from one sample in a study of blood T cells in healthy people across ages. The authors ran a second PCR of 7 to 11 cycles using a sample-barcoded 5' primer and a J-beta primer mix. A single record per CDR3 protein comes from TCRdb applying MiXCR to the 5' RACE reads. The data show some 320,000 distinct CDR3 sequences, with around 29% seen just once and roughly 28% held by the top ten. The sequencing sample was made of blood. These receptors were collected from a woman between 65 and 79 years old in good health.

The J gene is TRBJ2-1, the V gene TRBV7-9, with TRBD2 matching 13 bases. Trimming cost V 5 bases and J 8 bases; bases outside gene matches: 9. This CDR3 has 16 amino acids. The germline gives CDR1 SEHNR, CDR2 FQNEAQ (reference sequence). The CDR3 coding sequence is TGTGCCAGCAGCCGATTTCGGACTAGCGGGAGTGATGAGCAGTTCTTC. Translated, it gives CASSRFRTSGSDEQFF. Full variable domain (remainder filled in from reference TRBV7-9 and TRBJ2-1): DTGVSQNPRHKITKRGQNVTFRCDPISEHNRLYWYRQTLGQGPEFLTYFQNEAQLEKSRLLSDRFSAERPKGSFSTLEIQRTEQGDSAMYLCASSRFRTSGSDEQFFGPGTRLTVL.

This clonotype was seen at least ten times. This chain connects TRBV14 to TRBJ1-4; no clear D gene. Germline lookup yields CDR1 SGHDN and CDR2 FVKESK. The CDR3 is made up of 15 amino acids. The V gene lost 0 bases and the J gene lost 3 bases, with 8 bases spanning the gap. The CDR3 DNA reads TGTGCCAGCAGCCAAGATTCGAGCCCTAATGAAAAACTGTTTTTT. This gives the protein CASSQDSSPNEKLFF.

V usage is TRBV20-1 and J usage is TRBJ2-5; D is unclear. The CDR3 spans 11 residues. Germline V gene data show CDR1 as DFQATT and CDR2 as SNEGSKA (reference sequence). Trimming took 6 bases from V and 5 from J, leaving 10 bases between them. CDR3 coding DNA: TGCAGTGCCATGGGGAAGGAGACCCAGTACTTC. Its translation is CSAMGKETQYF.